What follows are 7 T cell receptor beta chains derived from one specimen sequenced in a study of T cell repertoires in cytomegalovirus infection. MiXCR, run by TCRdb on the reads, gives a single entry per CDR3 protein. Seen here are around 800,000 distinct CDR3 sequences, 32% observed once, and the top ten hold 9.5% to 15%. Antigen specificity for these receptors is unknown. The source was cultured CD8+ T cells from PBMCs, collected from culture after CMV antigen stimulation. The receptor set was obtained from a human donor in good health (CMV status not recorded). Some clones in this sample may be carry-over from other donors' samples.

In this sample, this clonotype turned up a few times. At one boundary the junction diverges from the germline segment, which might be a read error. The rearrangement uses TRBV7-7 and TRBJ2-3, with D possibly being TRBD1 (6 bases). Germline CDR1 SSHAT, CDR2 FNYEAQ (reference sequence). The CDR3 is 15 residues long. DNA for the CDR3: TGTGCTAGCAGCTTAGGGCAGGGACACACATATACGCAGTATTTT. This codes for CASSLGQGHTYTQYF.

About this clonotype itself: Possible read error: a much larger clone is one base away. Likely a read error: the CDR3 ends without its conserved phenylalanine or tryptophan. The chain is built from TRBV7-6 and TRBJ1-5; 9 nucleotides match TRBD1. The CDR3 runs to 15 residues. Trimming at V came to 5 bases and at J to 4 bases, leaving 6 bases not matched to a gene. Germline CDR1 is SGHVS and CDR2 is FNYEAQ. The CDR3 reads CASSAGQGLNQPQHI. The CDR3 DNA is TGTGCCAGCAGCGCAGGACAGGGGTTAAATCAGCCCCAGCATATT.

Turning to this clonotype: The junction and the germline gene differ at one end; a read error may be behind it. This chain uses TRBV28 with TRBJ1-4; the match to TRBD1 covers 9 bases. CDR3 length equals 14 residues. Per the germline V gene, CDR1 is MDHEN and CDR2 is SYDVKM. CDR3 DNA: TGTTCCAGCAGTCCAAACAGGGGGCATGAAAAACTGTTTTTT. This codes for CSSSPNRGHEKLFF.

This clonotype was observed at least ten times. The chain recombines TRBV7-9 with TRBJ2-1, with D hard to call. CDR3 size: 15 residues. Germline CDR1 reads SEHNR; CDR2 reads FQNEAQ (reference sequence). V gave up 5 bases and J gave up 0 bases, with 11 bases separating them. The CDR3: CASSNSGGSYNEQFF. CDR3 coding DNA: TGTGCCAGCAGCAACAGTGGCGGCTCCTACAATGAGCAGTTCTTC.

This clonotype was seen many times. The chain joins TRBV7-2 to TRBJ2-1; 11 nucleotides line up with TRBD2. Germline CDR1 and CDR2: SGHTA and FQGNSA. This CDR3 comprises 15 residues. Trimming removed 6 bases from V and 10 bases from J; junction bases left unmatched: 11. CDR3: CASRIVWTSGPEQFF. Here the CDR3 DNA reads TGTGCCAGCAGGATTGTCTGGACTAGCGGGCCAGAGCAGTTCTTC.

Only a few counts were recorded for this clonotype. The CDR3 is CAISEPGQGWGYTF. The CDR3 DNA reads as TGTGCCATCAGTGAACCGGGACAGGGTTGGGGCTACACCTTC. This chain uses TRBV10-3 with TRBJ1-2; 9 bases agree with TRBD1. The germline V gene has CDR1 ENHRY and CDR2 SYGVKD. The ends lost 3 bases at V and 8 bases at J; junction bases unmatched: 7. The CDR3 runs 14 residues.

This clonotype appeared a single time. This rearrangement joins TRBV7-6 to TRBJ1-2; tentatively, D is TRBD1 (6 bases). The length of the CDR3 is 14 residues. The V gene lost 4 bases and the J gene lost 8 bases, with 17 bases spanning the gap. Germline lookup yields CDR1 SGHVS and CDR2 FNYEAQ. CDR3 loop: CASSSLDRNGGYTF. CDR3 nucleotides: TGTGCCAGCAGCTCACTTGACAGGAATGGCGGCTACACCTTC.